The clone carrying this T cell receptor (beta chain) was seen a few times. Its target is not known. Described treatment: approximately 11-day PBMC culture with coronavirus spike peptide pools or control peptides (ViraFEST assay). Gathering of the CD4+ T cells, from the unexposed donor, took place before the COVID-19 pandemic (2011-2018). It was on days 3 and 7 that half the medium was replaced with fresh IL-2 medium. With about 10 days of culture completed, CD4+ T cells were isolated by negative selection. This entry comes from a study of vaccination and CD4 T cells after COVID-19. About the study: Stimuli were overlapping spike peptide pools of SARS-CoV-2 and three common cold coronaviruses (HCoV-NL63, HCoV-OC43, HCoV-229E).

The study sequenced cultured CD4+ T cell DNA using the Oncomine TCR Beta short-read assay. Genomic DNA from cultured CD4+ T cells was extracted. Each CDR3 protein gets one entry after TCRdb re-called the PCR reads with MiXCR. This sample has roughly 9,400 distinct CDR3 sequences; around 37% occur once, and the top ten carry 25% to 30%. The length of the CDR3 is 17 residues. Germline V gene data show CDR1 as ENHRY and CDR2 as SYGVKD. V was clipped by 2 bases and J by 1 base, with 15 bases between them. The sample comprised CD4+ T cells from blood, cultured in vitro. The clonotype was recovered from a human donor in good health. J is TRBJ1-5 and V is TRBV10-3; no clear D gene. DNA of the CDR3: TGTGCCATCAGTGAGGCATTCAAGAAGGGAAGCAATCAGCCCCAGCATTTT. Its protein is CAISEAFKKGSNQPQHF.